The 5 T cell receptor beta chains presented below share a single source sample, sequenced in a study of T cells in Graves' hyperthyroidism and ophthalmopathy. Amplified TCR beta CDR3 regions came from RNA transcripts. The TCR CDR3 was amplified in a first-round RT-PCR using the HTBI primer set. One entry per CDR3 protein results from TCRdb running MiXCR on the multiplex PCR reads. The table lists 650,000 to 850,000 distinct CDR3 sequences, 18% of them singletons. The sample comprised blood. These receptors originate from a woman in her 50s with Graves' hyperthyroidism that later progressed to Graves' ophthalmopathy.

This clonotype was detected a few times. The J gene is TRBJ1-2, the V gene TRBV20-1; D is undetermined. Germline V gene sequence: CDR1 DFQATT, CDR2 SNEGSKA (reference sequence). This CDR3 is 14 amino acids long. Between the trimmed V and J ends, which lost 3 bases and 3 bases, there was a span of 14 bases. The CDR3 nucleotides read TGCAGTGCTAGTACCCCAGGTTTTGACTATGGCTACACCTTC. Translated, it gives CSASTPGFDYGYTF.

The chain uses TRBV10-3 and TRBJ1-2, with D perhaps matching TRBD1 (5 bases). Trimming took off 3 bases at V and 3 bases at J, with 14 bases between the two ends. Germline CDR1 is ENHRY and CDR2 is SYGVKD. There are 15 residues in the CDR3. CDR3 DNA sequence: TGTGCCATCAGTGACCGGGCAGGAGGGGACTATGGCTACACCTTC. Translated: CAISDRAGGDYGYTF.

The genes are TRBV9 and TRBJ2-5, with a tentative D call TRBD1 (5 bases). V gave up 4 bases and J gave up 5 bases, with 15 bases separating them. Germline V gene lookup returns CDR1 SGDLS and CDR2 YYNGEE. The CDR3 totals 14 residues. The CDR3 here is CASSSTGSWETQYF. Here the CDR3 DNA reads TGTGCCAGCAGCTCCACAGGTTCATGGGAGACCCAGTACTTC.

The chain employs TRBV28 and TRBJ2-7; 9 bases are a match to TRBD1. Germline lookup yields CDR1 MDHEN and CDR2 SYDVKM. V was pared by 5 bases and J by 4 bases, with 6 bases of the junction left unmatched. The CDR3 loop spans 14 amino acids. The CDR3 here is CASSRRTGAYEQYF. Here the CDR3 DNA reads TGTGCCAGCAGTCGTCGGACAGGGGCTTACGAGCAGTACTTC.

This rearrangement joins TRBV20-1 to TRBJ2-2; no clear D. The CDR3 is made up of 17 amino acids. Germline V gene data show CDR1 as DFQATT and CDR2 as SNEGSKA (reference sequence). Trimming stripped 2 bases from V and 6 bases from J, with 22 bases between. The CDR3 coding sequence is TGCAGTGCTAGATCTTATCAGTGGCAGCCTAATGCCGGGGAGCTGTTTTTT. It specifies CSARSYQWQPNAGELFF.